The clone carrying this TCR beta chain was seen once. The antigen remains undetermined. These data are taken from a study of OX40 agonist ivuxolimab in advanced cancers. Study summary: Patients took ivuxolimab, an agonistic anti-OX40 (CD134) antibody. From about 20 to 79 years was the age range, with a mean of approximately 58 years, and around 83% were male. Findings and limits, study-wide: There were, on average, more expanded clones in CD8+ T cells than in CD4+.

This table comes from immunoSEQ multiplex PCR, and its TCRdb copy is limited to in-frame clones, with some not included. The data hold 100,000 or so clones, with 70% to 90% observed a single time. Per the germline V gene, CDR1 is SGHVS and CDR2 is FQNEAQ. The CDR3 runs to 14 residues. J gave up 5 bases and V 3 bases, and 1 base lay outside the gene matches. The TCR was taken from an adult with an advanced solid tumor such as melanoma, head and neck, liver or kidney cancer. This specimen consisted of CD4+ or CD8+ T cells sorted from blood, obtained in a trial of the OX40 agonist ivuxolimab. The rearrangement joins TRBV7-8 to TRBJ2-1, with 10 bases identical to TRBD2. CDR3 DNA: TGTGCCAGCAGCTTGAGCGGGAGGGACAATGAGCAGTTCTTC. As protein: CASSLSGRDNEQFF.